This TCR beta chain was profiled in a study of cytomegalovirus exposure and HLA in healthy donors. The CDR3 runs 13 residues. The germline gives CDR1 MNHEY, CDR2 SVGAGI. Germline trimming cut 2 bases from V and 6 bases from J; bases unmatched to any gene: 3. TCRdb's copy holds only in-frame clones and misses some; the assay was immunoSEQ multiplex PCR. The table has 250,000 or so clones, roughly nine tenths seen once. Findings and caveats of the study: The tendency of first-cohort TCR clusters to co-occur in the 120 or so validation repertoires emerged from a later analysis. According to the study, 180 or so TCR beta chains were cytomegalovirus-associated.

To note about this clone: Its antigen is unidentified.

The chain employs TRBV6-5 and TRBJ1-1; 7 nucleotides match TRBD1. Material for sequencing was PBMCs. The source is a man aged 18 to 29 in good health and CMV-seropositive. The chain's CDR3 is CASSYGDRAEAFF. Here the CDR3 DNA reads TGTGCCAGCAGTTACGGCGACAGGGCTGAAGCTTTCTTT.